This T cell receptor (beta chain) was identified during a study of T cell responses to AZD1222 COVID-19 vaccine. Study-wide points: It was only a handful of AZD1222 recipients who were seropositive at baseline.

Clones were read by immunoSEQ multiplex PCR, and TCRdb kept only the in-frame ones, dropping some. The table includes roughly 100,000 clones, 88% detected once. Points on this clone: Its antigen is unknown.

The CDR3 length is 12 residues. The sequencing here drew on peripheral blood, taken on day 0 of AZD1222 vaccination. The sequence was obtained from an adult in good health. The chain has TRBV21-1 and TRBJ1-2. TRBV21-1 is termed a pseudogene. CDR3 loop: CASSKDNYGYTF. CDR3 coding DNA: TGTGCCAGCAGCAAAGACAACTATGGCTACACCTTC.